The sequence of this TCR beta chain was determined in a study of glioma-infiltrating T cells. The J segment lost 3 bases and the V segment lost 2 bases, leaving 4 bases of the junction unmatched. CDR3 length: 14 amino acids. Germline V gives CDR1 MNHEY, CDR2 SMNVEV (reference sequence). Many counts were recorded for this clonotype. Amplification of TCR alpha and beta CDR3 regions from RNA used iRepertoire nested multiplex PCR. One entry per CDR3 protein results from TCRdb running MiXCR on the multiplex PCR reads. The table shows 300,000 to 400,000 distinct CDR3 sequences, with about 40% occurring only once.

Specimen: glioma tissue, nonneoplastic brain tissue, or PBMCs (not recorded which). This sequence joins TRBV27 and TRBJ2-7, with 7 positions matching TRBD2. The clonotype originates from a human donor with low-grade glioma or glioblastoma, undergoing nonglioma brain surgery, or in good health (not recorded which). CDR3 bases: TGTGCCAGCAGTTTAGGCGGGAGTTACTACGAGCAGTACTTC. It is translated as CASSLGGSYYEQYF.